This entry features one TCR beta chain sequence. As yet, its antigen is unknown. Libraries were prepared by immunoSEQ multiplex PCR; TCRdb keeps only in-frame clonotypes and omits some of them. The table shows roughly 19,000 clones, with roughly three quarters occurring only once. Germline CDR1 and CDR2: MNHEY and SMNVEV (reference sequence). There are 17 residues in the CDR3. Trimming stripped 8 bases from V and 5 bases from J, with 27 bases between. Antigen-specific CD4+ T cells were expanded (with viral peptide pools) by the ViraFEST assay ahead of sequencing. The culture ran for approximately 10 days, and then CD4+ T cells were isolated. The study found no prior SARS-CoV-2 infection in the vaccine recipients, who tested negative for nucleocapsid antibodies. It was with about 10 IU/ml IL-2 and around 9.9 ug/ml peptides that 2 million to 2.5 million PBMC per well were cultured. These data belong to a study of vaccination effects on CD4 cells after COVID-19. The study, taken as a whole, reports: The study had few convalescent patients and no early post-infection timepoints.

The V gene is TRBV27, the J gene TRBJ1-2, with TRBD1 as a possible D gene (5 bases). The receptor's source is a human donor who received a COVID-19 vaccine. Sequenced material: CD4+ T cells from PBMCs cultured with HCoV-NL63 spike peptides, taken before COVID-19 vaccination. In nucleotides, the CDR3 is TGTGCCAGCGGTGCCGCCTATGGGGCAGGATATTCTTATGGCTACACCTTC. It specifies CASGAAYGAGYSYGYTF.